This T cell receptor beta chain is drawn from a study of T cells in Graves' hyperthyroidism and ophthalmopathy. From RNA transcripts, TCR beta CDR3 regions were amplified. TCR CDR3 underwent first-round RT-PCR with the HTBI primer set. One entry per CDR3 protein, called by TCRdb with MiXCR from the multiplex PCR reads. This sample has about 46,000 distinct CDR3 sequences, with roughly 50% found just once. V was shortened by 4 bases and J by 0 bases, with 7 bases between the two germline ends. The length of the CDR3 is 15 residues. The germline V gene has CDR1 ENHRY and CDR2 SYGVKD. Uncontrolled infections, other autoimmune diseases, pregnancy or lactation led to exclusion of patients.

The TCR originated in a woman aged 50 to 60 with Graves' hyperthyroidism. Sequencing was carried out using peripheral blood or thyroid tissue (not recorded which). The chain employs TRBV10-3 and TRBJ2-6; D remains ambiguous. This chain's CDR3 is CAISGQISGANVLTF. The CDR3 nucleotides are TGTGCCATCAGTGGGCAGATCTCTGGGGCCAACGTCCTGACTTTC.